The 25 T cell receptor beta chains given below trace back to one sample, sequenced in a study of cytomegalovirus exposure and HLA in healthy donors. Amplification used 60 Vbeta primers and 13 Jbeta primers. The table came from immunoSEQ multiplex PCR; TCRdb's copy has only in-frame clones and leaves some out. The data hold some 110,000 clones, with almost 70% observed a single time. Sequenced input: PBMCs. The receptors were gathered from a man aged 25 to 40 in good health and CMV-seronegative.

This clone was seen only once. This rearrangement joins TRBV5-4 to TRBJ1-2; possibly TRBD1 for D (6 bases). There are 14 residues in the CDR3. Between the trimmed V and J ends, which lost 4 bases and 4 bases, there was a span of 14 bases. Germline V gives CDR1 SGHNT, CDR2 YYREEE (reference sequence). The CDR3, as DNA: TGTGCCAGCAGCGCGCCGACAGGAGTCTATGGCTACACCTTC. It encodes CASSAPTGVYGYTF.

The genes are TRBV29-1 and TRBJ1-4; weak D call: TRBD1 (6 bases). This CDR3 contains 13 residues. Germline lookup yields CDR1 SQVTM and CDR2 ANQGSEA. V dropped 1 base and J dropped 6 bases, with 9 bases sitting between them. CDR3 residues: CSVEGTADEKLFF. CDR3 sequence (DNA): TGCAGCGTTGAAGGGACAGCCGATGAAAAACTGTTTTTT. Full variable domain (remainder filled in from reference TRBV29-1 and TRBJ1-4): SAVISQKPSRDICQRGTSLTIQCQVDSQVTMMFWYRQQPGQSLTLIATANQGSEATYESGFVIDKFPISRPNLTFSTLTVSNMSPEDSSIYLCSVEGTADEKLFFGSGTQLSVL.

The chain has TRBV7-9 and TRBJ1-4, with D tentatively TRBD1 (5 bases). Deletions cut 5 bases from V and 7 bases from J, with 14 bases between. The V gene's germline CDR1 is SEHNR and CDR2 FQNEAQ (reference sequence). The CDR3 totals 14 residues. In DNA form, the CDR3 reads TGTGCCAGCAGCCCCATAGGGGTCTCTGAAAAACTGTTTTTT. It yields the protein CASSPIGVSEKLFF.

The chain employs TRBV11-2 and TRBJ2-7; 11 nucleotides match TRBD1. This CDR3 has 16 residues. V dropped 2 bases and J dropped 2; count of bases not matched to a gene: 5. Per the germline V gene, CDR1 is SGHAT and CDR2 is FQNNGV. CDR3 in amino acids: CASSLKGGQGAYEQYF. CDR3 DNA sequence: TGTGCCAGCAGCTTAAAGGGGGGACAGGGGGCCTACGAGCAGTACTTC.

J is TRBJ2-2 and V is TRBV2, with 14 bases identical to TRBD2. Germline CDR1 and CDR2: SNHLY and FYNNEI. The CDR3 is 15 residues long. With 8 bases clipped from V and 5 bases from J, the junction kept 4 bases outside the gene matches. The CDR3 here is CASGLAGGWTGELFF. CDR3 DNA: TGTGCCAGCGGACTAGCGGGAGGTTGGACCGGGGAGCTGTTTTTT.

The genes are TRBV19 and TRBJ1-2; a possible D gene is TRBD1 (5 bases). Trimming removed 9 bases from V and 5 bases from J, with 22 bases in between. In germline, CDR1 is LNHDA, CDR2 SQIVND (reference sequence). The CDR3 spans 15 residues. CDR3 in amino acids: CASHSPNAGEYGYTF. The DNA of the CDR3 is TGTGCCAGCCACAGTCCAAACGCGGGGGAGTATGGCTACACCTTC.

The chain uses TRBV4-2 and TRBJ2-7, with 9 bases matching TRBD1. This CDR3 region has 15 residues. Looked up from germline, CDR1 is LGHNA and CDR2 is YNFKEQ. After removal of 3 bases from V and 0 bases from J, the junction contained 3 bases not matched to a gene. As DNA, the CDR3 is TGTGCCAGCAGCCATCAACAGGGGGCCTCCTACGAGCAGTACTTC. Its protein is CASSHQQGASYEQYF.

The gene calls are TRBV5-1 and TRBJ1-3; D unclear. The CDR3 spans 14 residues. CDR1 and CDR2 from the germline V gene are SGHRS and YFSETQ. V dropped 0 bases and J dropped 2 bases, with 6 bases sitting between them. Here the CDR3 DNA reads TGCGCCAGCAGCTTGGGGCCTGCTGGAAACACCATATATTTT. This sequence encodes CASSLGPAGNTIYF.

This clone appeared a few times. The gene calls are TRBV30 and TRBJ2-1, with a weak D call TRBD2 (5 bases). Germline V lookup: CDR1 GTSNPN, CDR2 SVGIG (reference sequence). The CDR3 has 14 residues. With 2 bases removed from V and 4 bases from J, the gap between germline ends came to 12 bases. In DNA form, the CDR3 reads TGTGCCTGGAGTCATAACCGGGATTACAATGAGCAGTTCTTC. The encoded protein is CAWSHNRDYNEQFF.

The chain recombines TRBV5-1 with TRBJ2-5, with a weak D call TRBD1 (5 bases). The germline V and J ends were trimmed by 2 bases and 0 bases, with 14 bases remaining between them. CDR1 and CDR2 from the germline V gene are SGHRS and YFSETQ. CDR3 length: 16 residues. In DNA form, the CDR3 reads TGCGCCAGCAGCTTACCTCAGGGCCGAGACCAAGAGACCCAGTACTTC. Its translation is CASSLPQGRDQETQYF.

CDR3 coding DNA: TGTGCCAGCAGCTTAATTGGACAGGCAAAAAATGAGCAGTTCTTC. It codes for CASSLIGQAKNEQFF. This sequence joins TRBV7-9 and TRBJ2-1, with 7 bases aligning to TRBD1. CDR3 size: 15 residues. Germline V gives CDR1 SEHNR, CDR2 FQNEAQ (reference sequence). V was pared by 2 bases and J by 7 bases, with 8 bases of the junction left unmatched.

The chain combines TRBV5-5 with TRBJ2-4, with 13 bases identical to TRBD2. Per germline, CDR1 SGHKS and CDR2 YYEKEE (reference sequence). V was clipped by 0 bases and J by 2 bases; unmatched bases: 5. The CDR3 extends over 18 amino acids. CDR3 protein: CASSLELAGGPTKNIQYF. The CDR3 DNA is TGTGCCAGCAGCTTGGAACTAGCGGGAGGGCCTACCAAAAACATTCAGTACTTC.

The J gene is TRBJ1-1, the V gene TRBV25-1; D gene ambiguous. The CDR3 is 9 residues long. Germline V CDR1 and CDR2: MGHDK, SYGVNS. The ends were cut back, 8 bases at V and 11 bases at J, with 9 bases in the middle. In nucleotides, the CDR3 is TGTGCCAGCCCCCCCCTGGCTTTCTTT. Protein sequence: CASPPLAFF.

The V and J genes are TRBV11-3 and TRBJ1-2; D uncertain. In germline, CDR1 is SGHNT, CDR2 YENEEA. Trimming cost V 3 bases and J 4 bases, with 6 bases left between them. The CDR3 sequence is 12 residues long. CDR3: CASSFGGYGYTF. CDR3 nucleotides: TGTGCCAGCAGCTTCGGAGGCTATGGCTACACCTTC.

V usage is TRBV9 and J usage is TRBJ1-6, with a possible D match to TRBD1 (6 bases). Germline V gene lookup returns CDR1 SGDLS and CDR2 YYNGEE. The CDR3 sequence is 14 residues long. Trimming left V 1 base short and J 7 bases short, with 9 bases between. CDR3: CASSVRQENSPLHF. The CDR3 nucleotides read TGTGCCAGCAGCGTAAGACAGGAGAATTCACCCCTCCACTTT.

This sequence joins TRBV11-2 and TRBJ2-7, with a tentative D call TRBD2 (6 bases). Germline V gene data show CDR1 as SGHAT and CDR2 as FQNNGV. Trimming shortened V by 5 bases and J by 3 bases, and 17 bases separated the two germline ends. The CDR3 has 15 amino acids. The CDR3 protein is CASSSRGGALYEQYF. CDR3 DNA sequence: TGTGCCAGCAGCAGTCGGGGCGGGGCACTCTACGAGCAGTACTTC.

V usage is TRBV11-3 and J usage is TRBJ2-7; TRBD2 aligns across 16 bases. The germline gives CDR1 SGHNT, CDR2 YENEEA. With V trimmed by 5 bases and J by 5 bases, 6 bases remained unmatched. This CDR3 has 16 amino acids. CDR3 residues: CASSPGTSGRGHEQYF. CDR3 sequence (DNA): TGTGCCAGCAGCCCCGGGACTAGCGGGAGGGGCCACGAGCAGTACTTC.

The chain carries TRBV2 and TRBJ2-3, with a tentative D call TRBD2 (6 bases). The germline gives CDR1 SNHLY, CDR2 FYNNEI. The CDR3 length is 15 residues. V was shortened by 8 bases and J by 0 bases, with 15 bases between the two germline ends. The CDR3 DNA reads TGTGCCAGCTCCGGCGGGGCAGCCAGCACAGATACGCAGTATTTT. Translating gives CASSGGAASTDTQYF. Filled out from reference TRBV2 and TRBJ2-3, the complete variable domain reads EPEVTQTPSHQVTQMGQEVILRCVPISNHLYFYWYRQILGQKVEFLVSFYNNEISEKSEIFDDQFSVERPDGSNFTLKIRSTKLEDSAMYFCASSGGAASTDTQYFGPGTRLTVL.

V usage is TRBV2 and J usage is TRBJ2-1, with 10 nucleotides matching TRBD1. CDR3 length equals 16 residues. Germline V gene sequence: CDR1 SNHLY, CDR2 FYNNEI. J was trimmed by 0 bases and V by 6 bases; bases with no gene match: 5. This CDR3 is CASSRQGATSYNEQFF. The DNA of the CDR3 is TGTGCCAGCAGCCGACAGGGGGCGACCTCCTACAATGAGCAGTTCTTC.

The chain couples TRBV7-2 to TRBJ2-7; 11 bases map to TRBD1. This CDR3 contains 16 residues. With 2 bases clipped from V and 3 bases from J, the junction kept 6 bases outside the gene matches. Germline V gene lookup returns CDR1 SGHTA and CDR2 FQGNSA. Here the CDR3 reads CASSLLSGTGGYEQYF. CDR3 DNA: TGTGCCAGCAGCTTACTTAGCGGGACAGGGGGCTACGAGCAGTACTTC.

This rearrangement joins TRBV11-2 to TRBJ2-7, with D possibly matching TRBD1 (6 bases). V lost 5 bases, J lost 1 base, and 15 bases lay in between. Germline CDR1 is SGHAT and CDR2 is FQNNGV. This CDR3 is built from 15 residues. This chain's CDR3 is CASSLQGKGSYEQYF. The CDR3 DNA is TGTGCCAGCAGCCTCCAGGGGAAGGGATCCTACGAGCAGTACTTC.

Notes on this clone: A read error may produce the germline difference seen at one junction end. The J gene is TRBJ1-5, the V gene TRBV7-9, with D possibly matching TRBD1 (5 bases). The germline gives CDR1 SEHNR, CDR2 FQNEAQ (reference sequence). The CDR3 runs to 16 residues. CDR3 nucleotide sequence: TGTTCCAGCAGCCCGACCCTGGGGGGTGGCAATCAGCCCCAGCATTTT. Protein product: CSSSPTLGGGNQPQHF. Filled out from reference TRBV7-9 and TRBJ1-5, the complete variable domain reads DTGVSQNPRHKITKRGQNVTFRCDPISEHNRLYWYRQTLGQGPEFLTYFQNEAQLEKSRLLSDRFSAERPKGSFSTLEIQRTEQGDSAMYLCSSSPTLGGGNQPQHFGDGTRLSIL.

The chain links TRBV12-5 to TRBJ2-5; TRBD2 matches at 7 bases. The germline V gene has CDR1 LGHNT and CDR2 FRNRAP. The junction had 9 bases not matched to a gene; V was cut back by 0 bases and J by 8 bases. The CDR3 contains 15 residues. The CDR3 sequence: CASGLVIGEGLTQYF. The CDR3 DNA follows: TGTGCTAGTGGTTTGGTTATCGGGGAGGGCCTCACCCAGTACTTC.

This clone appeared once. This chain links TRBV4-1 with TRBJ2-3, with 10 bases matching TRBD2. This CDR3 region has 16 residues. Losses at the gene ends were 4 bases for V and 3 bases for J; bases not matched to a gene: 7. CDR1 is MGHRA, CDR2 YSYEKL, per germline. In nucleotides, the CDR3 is TGCGCCAGCAGCCTTCGTAGCGGGAGGTTGACAGATACGCAGTATTTT. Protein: CASSLRSGRLTDTQYF.

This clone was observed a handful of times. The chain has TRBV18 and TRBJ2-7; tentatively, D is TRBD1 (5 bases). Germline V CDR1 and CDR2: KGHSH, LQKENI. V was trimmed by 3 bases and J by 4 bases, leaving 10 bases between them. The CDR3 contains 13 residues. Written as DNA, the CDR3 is TGTGCCAGCTCACCGACAGCTACTTACGAGCAGTACTTC. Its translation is CASSPTATYEQYF.